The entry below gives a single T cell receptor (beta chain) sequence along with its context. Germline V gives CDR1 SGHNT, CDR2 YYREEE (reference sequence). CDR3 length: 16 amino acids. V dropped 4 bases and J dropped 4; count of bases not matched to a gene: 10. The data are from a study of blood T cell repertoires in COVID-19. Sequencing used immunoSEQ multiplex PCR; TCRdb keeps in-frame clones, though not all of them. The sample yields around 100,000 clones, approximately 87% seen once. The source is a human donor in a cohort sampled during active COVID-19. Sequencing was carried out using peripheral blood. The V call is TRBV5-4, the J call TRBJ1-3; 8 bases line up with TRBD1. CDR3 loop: CASSGSDRAGGNTIYF. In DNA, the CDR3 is TGTGCCAGCAGCGGGTCGGACAGGGCGGGCGGAAACACCATATATTTT.